These 6 T cell receptor beta chains were all obtained from the same sample, sequenced in a study of identical twins. Using its own MiXCR run on the 5' RACE reads, TCRdb lists one record per CDR3 protein. The sample holds a few hundred thousand distinct CDR3 sequences, approximately 8.7% seen once. The sequenced material came from naive T cells sorted from blood. The receptors shown here come from a woman aged 50 to 65 in good health.

The V gene is TRBV9, the J gene TRBJ1-4; D not certain. V lost 0 bases and J lost 0, with 9 bases in between. CDR1 SGDLS and CDR2 YYNGEE come from the germline V gene. The CDR3 sequence is 16 residues long. The CDR3 nucleotides are TGTGCCAGCAGCGTAGCGGCGGGTGCAACTAATGAAAAACTGTTTTTT. Protein sequence: CASSVAAGATNEKLFF.

This clonotype was detected a few times. The gene calls are TRBV10-3 and TRBJ2-1; either TRBD1 or TRBD2 may fit D (5 bases each). Germline assignment: CDR1 ENHRY and CDR2 SYGVKD. The CDR3 runs to 13 residues. V was cut by 8 bases and J by 6 bases, with 14 bases left in between. The CDR3 reads CAISRDDLNEQFF. The CDR3 nucleotides are TGTGCCATCTCTCGGGACGACCTCAATGAGCAGTTCTTC.

This clonotype was detected many times. The chain has TRBV7-9 and TRBJ1-1; D remains unclear. Trimming took off 7 bases at V and 10 bases at J, with 13 bases between the two ends. Germline V gene lookup returns CDR1 SEHNR and CDR2 FQNEAQ (reference sequence). This CDR3 contains 11 residues. CDR3 amino acids: CASTPETRAFF. Written as DNA, the CDR3 is TGTGCCAGCACGCCGGAGACGAGAGCTTTCTTT.

This clonotype was counted many times. The chain is built from TRBV10-3 and TRBJ2-3, with no clear D. Between the trimmed V and J ends, which lost 11 bases and 2 bases, there was a span of 11 bases. CDR3 length: 12 residues. Germline loops: CDR1 ENHRY, CDR2 SYGVKD. CDR3 nucleotides: TGTGCCTCCAGTCTCCCCACAGATACGCAGTATTTT. Translation: CASSLPTDTQYF.

At least ten counts were recorded for this clonotype. The CDR3 nucleotides are TGCGCCAGCAGCTTGCTTGGCGGGAGGAACACCGGGGAGCTGTTTTTT. Protein product: CASSLLGGRNTGELFF. The chain employs TRBV5-1 and TRBJ2-2; 7 bases map to TRBD2. J gave up 1 base and V 1 base, and 4 bases lay outside the gene matches. The CDR3 runs 16 residues. Germline lookup yields CDR1 SGHRS and CDR2 YFSETQ.

V is TRBV12-3 or TRBV12-4 and J is TRBJ2-1; weak D call: TRBD2 (6 bases). Trimming removed 6 bases from V and 9 bases from J, with 18 bases in between. The CDR3 is made up of 14 amino acids. CDR3 protein: CASRDRGAGSEQFF. The CDR3 DNA reads as TGTGCCAGCAGGGATCGGGGTGCGGGAAGTGAGCAGTTCTTC.